The 27 T cell receptor beta chains below all came from one sample that was sequenced in a study of blood T cell repertoires in COVID-19. This table comes from immunoSEQ multiplex PCR, and its TCRdb copy is limited to in-frame clones, with some not included. Of 150,000 to 200,000 clones listed, around 74% were seen once; the top ten hold around 8.1%. The specimen was peripheral blood. The receptor set was obtained from a woman aged 60 to 75 with COVID-19, enrolled during active disease.

The chain couples TRBV6-1 to TRBJ2-7; TRBD1 matches at 9 bases. Trimming at V came to 3 bases and at J to 10 bases, leaving 10 bases not matched to a gene. The CDR3 length is 14 residues. Germline V gene lookup returns CDR1 MNHNS and CDR2 SASEGT. CDR3 loop: CASSDGGTGRGQYV. CDR3 nucleotide sequence: TGTGCCAGCAGTGATGGGGGGACAGGGAGGGGACAGTACGTC.

This chain connects TRBV10-3 to TRBJ2-2; D may be TRBD2 (6 bases). V was shortened by 8 bases and J by 3 bases, with 10 bases between the two germline ends. The V gene's germline CDR1 is ENHRY and CDR2 SYGVKD. The CDR3 runs to 13 residues. The CDR3 DNA sequence: TGTGCCATCTGGGACTTGGACACCGGGGAGCTGTTTTTT. Translation gives CAIWDLDTGELFF.

About this clone itself: One end of the junction varies from germline; a read error may be responsible. The chain joins TRBV30 to TRBJ1-4, with TRBD1 matching 10 bases. The CDR3 sequence is 13 residues long. Germline CDR1 GTSNPN, CDR2 SVGIG (reference sequence). The CDR3 loop is CACSGQGGEKLFF. The DNA for the CDR3 is TGTGCCTGTAGTGGACAGGGGGGTGAAAAACTGTTTTTT.

J is TRBJ2-7 and V is TRBV2, with 14 positions matching TRBD2. Germline lookup yields CDR1 SNHLY and CDR2 FYNNEI. V lost 6 bases to trimming and J lost 3 bases; unmatched junction nucleotides: 10. This CDR3 is 17 amino acids long. The DNA of the CDR3 is TGTGCCAGCAGATGGACTAGCGGGAGGAACGTAGACTACGAGCAGTACTTC. Its translation is CASRWTSGRNVDYEQYF.

This clone was picked up one time. The rearrangement links TRBV30 to TRBJ2-3, with 13 positions matching TRBD2. Germline V lookup: CDR1 GTSNPN, CDR2 SVGIG (reference sequence). J lost 3 bases, V lost 2 bases, and 2 bases had no gene match. The CDR3 is made up of 15 amino acids. The CDR3 spells CAWSWTSGSTDTQYF. CDR3 DNA sequence: TGTGCCTGGAGTTGGACTAGCGGGAGTACAGATACGCAGTATTTT.

V usage is TRBV27 and J usage is TRBJ1-6; 8 bases fit TRBD1. The CDR3 extends over 15 amino acids. V trimming: 2 bases; J trimming: 10 bases; junction bases outside the gene matches: 7. In germline, CDR1 is MNHEY, CDR2 SMNVEV (reference sequence). The CDR3 loop is CASSLEQGARSPLHF. The CDR3 DNA reads as TGTGCCAGCAGTTTAGAGCAGGGGGCGCGGTCACCCCTCCACTTT.

The V call is TRBV18, the J call TRBJ2-2; 9 nucleotides line up with TRBD2. The CDR3 totals 15 residues. Trimming at V came to 3 bases and at J to 5 bases, leaving 4 bases not matched to a gene. Germline lookup yields CDR1 KGHSH and CDR2 LQKENI. The CDR3 bases are TGTGCCAGCTCACCGGGACTAGCAGGGACCGGGGAGCTGTTTTTT. As protein: CASSPGLAGTGELFF. The full variable domain, rest sourced from reference TRBV18 and TRBJ2-2, is NAGVMQNPRHLVRRRGQEARLRCSPMKGHSHVYWYRQLPEEGLKFMVYLQKENIIDESGMPKERFSAEFPKEGPSILRIQQVVRGDSAAYFCASSPGLAGTGELFFGEGSRLTVL.

The gene calls are TRBV7-8 and TRBJ1-1; possibly TRBD1 for D (6 bases). The V end lost 2 bases, the J end lost 1 base, and 11 bases lay between the germline ends. CDR1 and CDR2 (germline): SGHVS, FQNEAQ. The CDR3 totals 15 residues. CDR3 protein: CASSLTTGRNTEAFF. CDR3 in DNA: TGTGCCAGCAGCTTAACCACAGGGAGGAACACTGAAGCTTTCTTT.

The rearrangement uses TRBV5-1 and TRBJ2-5; D uncertain. The CDR3 is 13 amino acids. From germline, CDR1 is SGHRS and CDR2 YFSETQ. V lost 3 bases and J lost 5, with 11 bases in between. The CDR3 DNA sequence: TGCGCCAGCAGCTCAAACAGTCCGGAGACCCAGTACTTC. The encoded protein is CASSSNSPETQYF.

The J gene is TRBJ2-5, the V gene TRBV28; 10 bases are a match to TRBD1. CDR3 length equals 16 residues. Germline assignment: CDR1 MDHEN and CDR2 SYDVKM. V shed 6 bases and J 5 bases; nucleotides not matched to a gene: 12. CDR3 nucleotide sequence: TGTGCCAGCAGCGTTATTAAGACAGGGGGCGGGGAGACCCAGTACTTC. Its translation is CASSVIKTGGGETQYF.

The V gene is TRBV7-2, the J gene TRBJ1-2, with TRBD1 matching over 8 bases. Germline trimming cut 5 bases from V and 8 bases from J; bases unmatched to any gene: 4. Germline V gives CDR1 SGHTA, CDR2 FQGNSA. The CDR3 contains 12 residues. The CDR3 loop reads CASSLQGGGYTF. In nucleotides, the CDR3 is TGTGCCAGCAGCCTACAGGGGGGAGGCTACACCTTC.

This clone was counted at least ten times. V gene TRBV6-5 combines with J gene TRBJ2-1; TRBD1 might be the D (6 bases). The CDR3 length is 14 residues. With 6 bases removed from V and 4 bases from J, the gap between germline ends came to 13 bases. Per the germline V gene, CDR1 is MNHEY and CDR2 is SVGAGI. DNA for the CDR3: TGTGCCAGCAGCATGGACGACAGGTACAATGAGCAGTTCTTC. As protein: CASSMDDRYNEQFF.

The V gene is TRBV7-9, the J gene TRBJ1-1, with a weak D call TRBD1 (6 bases). V gave up 5 bases and J gave up 1 base, with 17 bases separating them. The CDR3 has 16 residues. CDR1 is SEHNR and CDR2 is FQNEAQ in the germline V gene (reference sequence). This chain's CDR3 is CASSPTGIGPNTEAFF. Here the CDR3 DNA reads TGTGCCAGCAGCCCTACAGGGATAGGACCGAACACTGAAGCTTTCTTT.

CDR3 protein: CATSGGTYLDEQFF. The CDR3, as DNA: TGTGCCACCAGTGGCGGGACCTACCTCGATGAGCAGTTCTTC. This chain links TRBV24-1 with TRBJ2-1, with D perhaps matching TRBD2 (6 bases). Germline V CDR1 and CDR2: KGHDR, SFDVKD. This CDR3 is built from 14 residues. The V and J ends lost 5 bases and 8 bases respectively, with 15 bases between them.

This clone was observed a few times. The rearrangement links TRBV7-2 to TRBJ2-7; 9 bases fit TRBD1. The germline V gene has CDR1 SGHTA and CDR2 FQGNSA. CDR3 length: 15 residues. Unmatched junction bases numbered 7, after V lost 5 bases and J lost 2 bases. This chain's CDR3 is CASSPGQGDTYEQYV. CDR3 coding DNA: TGTGCCAGCAGCCCGGGACAGGGAGACACCTACGAGCAGTACGTC.

This chain joins TRBV7-3 and TRBJ2-1; 14 bases fit TRBD2. Germline loops: CDR1 SGHTA, CDR2 FQGTGA. V gave up 2 bases and J gave up 4 bases; unmatched junction bases: 10. The CDR3 extends over 19 amino acids. CDR3 DNA: TGTGCCAGCAGCTTAGTCGGGGGGACTAGCGGGAGTAGTTACAATGAGCAGTTCTTC. It translates to CASSLVGGTSGSSYNEQFF.

The V and J genes are TRBV3-1 (or the pseudogene TRBV3-2) and TRBJ2-2; 14 bases align to TRBD2. The germline V gene has CDR1 LGHDT and CDR2 YNNKEL (reference sequence). This CDR3 region has 16 residues. The J segment lost 8 bases and the V segment lost 4 bases, leaving 6 bases of the junction unmatched. Here the CDR3 DNA reads TGTGCCAGCAGCCCGGGACTAGCGGGAGTAGGTGGGGAGCTGTTTTTT. Its translation is CASSPGLAGVGGELFF.

This chain joins TRBV6-1 and TRBJ1-4; TRBD1 matches at 7 bases. Germline CDR1 MNHNS, CDR2 SASEGT. The junction had 8 bases not matched to a gene; V was cut back by 7 bases and J by 3 bases. This CDR3 has 15 residues. The CDR3 DNA is TGTGCCAGCACCCGTCAGGGGGAGTCTAATGAAAAACTGTTTTTT. Translated, it gives CASTRQGESNEKLFF.

The rearrangement links TRBV5-4 to TRBJ1-4; D possibly corresponds to TRBD1 (6 bases). CDR3 size: 15 residues. Germline V lookup: CDR1 SGHNT, CDR2 YYREEE (reference sequence). The V end was cut by 1 base, the J end by 8 bases, with 15 bases between. CDR3 region: CASSLQAGEGEKLFF. DNA of the CDR3: TGTGCCAGCAGCTTGCAGGCAGGGGAGGGCGAAAAACTGTTTTTT.

The chain uses TRBV27 and TRBJ2-3, with 7 bases that match TRBD2. The germline V gene has CDR1 MNHEY and CDR2 SMNVEV (reference sequence). V gave up 5 bases and J gave up 2 bases; unmatched junction bases: 4. This CDR3 is 14 amino acids long. CDR3 loop: CASSPSGPTDTQYF. The DNA for the CDR3 is TGTGCCAGCAGTCCTAGCGGTCCCACAGATACGCAGTATTTT.

J is TRBJ2-5 and V is TRBV25-1; 11 bases are shared with TRBD2. Germline CDR1 is MGHDK and CDR2 is SYGVNS. This CDR3 comprises 15 residues. The J segment lost 1 base and the V segment lost 3 bases, leaving 1 base of the junction unmatched. The CDR3 DNA reads as TGTGCCAGCAGTGACACTAGCGGGGGCCAAGAGACCCAGTACTTC. Translating it yields CASSDTSGGQETQYF.

The genes are TRBV9 and TRBJ1-1; 8 nucleotides align to TRBD1. The germline gives CDR1 SGDLS, CDR2 YYNGEE. This CDR3 comprises 17 residues. V was pared by 0 bases and J by 7 bases, with 14 bases of the junction left unmatched. The CDR3 coding sequence is TGTGCCAGCAGCGTAGAGCCCGGCGGACAGGGTGGGAGTGAAGCTTTCTTT. Translated: CASSVEPGGQGGSEAFF.

The gene calls are TRBV5-6 and TRBJ1-6; 9 bases agree with TRBD1. The V and J ends lost 4 bases and 1 base, in that order; junction bases with no gene match: 3. The germline CDR1 and CDR2 sequences are SGHDT and YYEEEE. The CDR3 is 16 residues long. The CDR3, as DNA: TGTGCCAGCAGCCCGGGACAGGGTTCCTATAATTCACCCCTCCACTTT. Protein product: CASSPGQGSYNSPLHF.

This chain joins TRBV28 and TRBJ2-2, with a possible D match to TRBD2 (5 bases). The CDR3 has 14 residues. The germline V gene has CDR1 MDHEN and CDR2 SYDVKM. V shed 3 bases and J shed 7 bases, with 12 bases lying between them. CDR3 DNA: TGTGCCAGCAGTTTGGCGGGTACGAACGGGGAGCTGTTTTTT. Protein: CASSLAGTNGELFF.

The genes are TRBV27 and TRBJ2-2; D perhaps matches TRBD2 (7 bases). CDR3 size: 16 residues. V lost 7 bases and J lost 6, with 21 bases in between. Looked up from germline, CDR1 is MNHEY and CDR2 is SMNVEV (reference sequence). DNA of the CDR3: TGTGCCAGCACCCGAATGGCGGGGGCAGGGGCCGGGGAGCTGTTTTTT. Translated, it gives CASTRMAGAGAGELFF.

The rearrangement uses TRBV29-1 and TRBJ1-5, with a weak D call TRBD1 (5 bases). V was pared by 5 bases and J by 2 bases, with 13 bases between. This CDR3 has 14 residues. CDR1 and CDR2 (germline): SQVTM, ANQGSEA. The CDR3 coding sequence is TGCAGCGTTCCGGGACTTGGGGGCAATCAGCCCCAGCATTTT. Translating it yields CSVPGLGGNQPQHF.

The chain is built from TRBV6-5 and TRBJ1-1; weak D call: TRBD1 (6 bases). Looked up from germline, CDR1 is MNHEY and CDR2 is SVGAGI. Trimming took 5 bases from V and 3 from J, leaving 16 bases between them. This CDR3 has 15 amino acids. In DNA form, the CDR3 reads TGTGCCAGCAGTCTCACCCAGGGGTCGGACACTGAAGCTTTCTTT. Translation gives CASSLTQGSDTEAFF.